This TCR beta chain was retrieved from a study of OX40 agonist ivuxolimab in advanced cancers. The study sampled blood at baseline, cycle 4 day 1, and cycle 7 day 1. Clones were read by immunoSEQ multiplex PCR, and TCRdb kept only the in-frame ones, dropping some. The repertoire consists of tens of thousands of clones, with roughly 78% occurring once and the leading ten covering over 4.5%. This clone was counted ten times or more. The material sequenced was CD4+ or CD8+ T cells sorted from blood, taken in a trial of the OX40 agonist ivuxolimab. The receptor was isolated from an adult with an advanced solid tumor such as melanoma, head and neck, liver or kidney cancer.

The CDR3 loop reads CASSFTSGGAIHEQFF. The CDR3, as DNA: TGTGCCAGCAGCTTCACTAGCGGGGGGGCGATCCATGAGCAGTTCTTC. V and J are TRBV7-2 and TRBJ2-1, with 13 bases matching TRBD2. This CDR3 has 16 residues. The trim removed 3 bases at V and 8 bases at J, leaving 7 bases unmatched. The germline gives CDR1 SGHTA, CDR2 FQGNSA.